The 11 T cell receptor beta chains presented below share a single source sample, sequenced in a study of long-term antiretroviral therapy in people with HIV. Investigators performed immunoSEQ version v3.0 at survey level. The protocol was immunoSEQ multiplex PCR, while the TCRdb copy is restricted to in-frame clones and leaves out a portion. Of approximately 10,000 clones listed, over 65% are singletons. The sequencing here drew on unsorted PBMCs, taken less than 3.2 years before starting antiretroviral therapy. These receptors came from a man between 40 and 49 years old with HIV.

CDR3 DNA: TGCGCCAGCACCCTAATCGGTCAAGAGACCCAGTACTTC. Translation gives CASTLIGQETQYF. The chain recombines TRBV5-1 with TRBJ2-5; unclear D gene. CDR3 size: 13 residues. With 6 bases removed from V and 2 bases from J, the gap between germline ends came to 11 bases. In germline, CDR1 is SGHRS, CDR2 YFSETQ.

In DNA, the CDR3 is TGTGCCAGCAGTCCTGGGGACACTAGCAATCAGCCCCAGCATTTT. Its protein is CASSPGDTSNQPQHF. This chain links TRBV6-6 with TRBJ1-5; possible D gene TRBD1, 6 bases. Germline lookup yields CDR1 MNHNY and CDR2 SVGAGI (reference sequence). Trimming took 5 bases from V and 0 from J, leaving 11 bases between them. The CDR3 totals 15 residues.

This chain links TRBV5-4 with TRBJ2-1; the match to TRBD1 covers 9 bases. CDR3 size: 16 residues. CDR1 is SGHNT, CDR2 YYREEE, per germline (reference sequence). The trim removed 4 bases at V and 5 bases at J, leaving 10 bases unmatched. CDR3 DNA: TGTGCCAGCAGCCTTCTTACAGGGGGCGCCAACAATGAGCAGTTCTTC. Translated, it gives CASSLLTGGANNEQFF. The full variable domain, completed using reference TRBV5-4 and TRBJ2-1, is ETGVTQSPTHLIKTRGQQVTLRCSSQSGHNTVSWYQQALGQGPQFIFQYYREEENGRGNFPPRFSGLQFPNYSSELNVNALELDDSALYLCASSLLTGGANNEQFFGPGTRLTVL.

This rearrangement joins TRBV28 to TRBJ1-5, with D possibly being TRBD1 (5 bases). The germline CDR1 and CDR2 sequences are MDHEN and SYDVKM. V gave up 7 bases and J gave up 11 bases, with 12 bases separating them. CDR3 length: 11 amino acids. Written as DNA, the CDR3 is TGTGCCAGCAATCAGGGCCCGGCCCAGCATTTT. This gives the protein CASNQGPAQHF. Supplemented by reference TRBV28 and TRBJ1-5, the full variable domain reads DVKVTQSSRYLVKRTGEKVFLECVQDMDHENMFWYRQDPGLGLRLIYFSYDVKMKEKGDIPEGYSVSREKKERFSLILESASTNQTSMYLCASNQGPAQHFGDGTRLSIL.

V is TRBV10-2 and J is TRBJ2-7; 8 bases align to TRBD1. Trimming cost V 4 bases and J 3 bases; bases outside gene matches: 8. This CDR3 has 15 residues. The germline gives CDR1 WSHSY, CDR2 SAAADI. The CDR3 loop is CASSVGSQGDYEQYF. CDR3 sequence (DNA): TGCGCCAGCAGTGTAGGGTCACAGGGGGACTACGAGCAGTACTTC.

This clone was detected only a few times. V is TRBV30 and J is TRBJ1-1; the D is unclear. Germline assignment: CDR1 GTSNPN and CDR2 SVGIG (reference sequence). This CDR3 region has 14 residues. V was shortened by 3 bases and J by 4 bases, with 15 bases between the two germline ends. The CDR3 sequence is CAWRRQGRSTEAFF. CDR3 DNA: TGTGCCTGGAGAAGACAAGGGCGTAGCACTGAAGCTTTCTTT.

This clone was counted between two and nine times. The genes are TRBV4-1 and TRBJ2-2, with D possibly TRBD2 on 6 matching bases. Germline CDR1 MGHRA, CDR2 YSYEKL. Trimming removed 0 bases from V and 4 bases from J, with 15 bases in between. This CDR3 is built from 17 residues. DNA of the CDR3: TGCGCCAGCAGCCAAGATCTAGCCCCGGGGGTCACCGGGGAGCTGTTTTTT. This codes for CASSQDLAPGVTGELFF.

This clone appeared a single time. The CDR3 is CASGLGPAITEAFF. For the CDR3, the DNA is TGTGCTAGTGGTTTGGGCCCGGCGATCACTGAAGCTTTCTTT. The chain carries TRBV12-5 and TRBJ1-1, with D unresolved. The CDR3 extends over 14 amino acids. V lost 1 base, J lost 4 bases, and 10 bases lay in between. Germline assignment: CDR1 LGHNT and CDR2 FRNRAP. Looking up the rest from reference TRBV12-5 and TRBJ1-1 gives the full variable domain: DARVTQTPRHKVTEMGQEVTMRCQPILGHNTVFWYRQTMMQGLELLAYFRNRAPLDDSGMPKDRFSAEMPDATLATLKIQPSEPRDSAVYFCASGLGPAITEAFFGQGTRLTVV.

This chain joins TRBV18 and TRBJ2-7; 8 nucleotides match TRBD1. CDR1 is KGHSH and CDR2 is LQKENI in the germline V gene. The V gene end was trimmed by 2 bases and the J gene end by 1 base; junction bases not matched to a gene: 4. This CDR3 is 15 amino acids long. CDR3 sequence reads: CASSPVTGVSYEQYF. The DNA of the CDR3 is TGTGCCAGCTCACCAGTGACAGGGGTGTCCTACGAGCAGTACTTC. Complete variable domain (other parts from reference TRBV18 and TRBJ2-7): NAGVMQNPRHLVRRRGQEARLRCSPMKGHSHVYWYRQLPEEGLKFMVYLQKENIIDESGMPKERFSAEFPKEGPSILRIQQVVRGDSAAYFCASSPVTGVSYEQYFGPGTRLTVT.

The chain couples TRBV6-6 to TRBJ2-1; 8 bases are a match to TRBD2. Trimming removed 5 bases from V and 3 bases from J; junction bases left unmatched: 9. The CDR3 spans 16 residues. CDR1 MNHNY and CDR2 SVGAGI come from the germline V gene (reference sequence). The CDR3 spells CASSGRASGRYNEQFF. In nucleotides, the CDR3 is TGTGCCAGCAGTGGGAGGGCTAGCGGGCGCTACAATGAGCAGTTCTTC.

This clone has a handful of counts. CDR3 loop: CASSIAGTVASPYEQYF. In DNA form, the CDR3 reads TGTGCCAGTAGTATAGCCGGGACAGTAGCAAGCCCCTACGAGCAGTACTTC. The rearrangement joins TRBV19 to TRBJ2-7, with 7 positions matching TRBD1. Germline CDR1 is LNHDA and CDR2 is SQIVND (reference sequence). After removal of 1 base from V and 2 bases from J, the junction contained 11 bases not matched to a gene. The CDR3 is 17 residues long.